These 13 T cell receptor beta chains share one sample of origin, sequenced in a study of T cells in Graves' hyperthyroidism and ophthalmopathy. Researchers took RNA transcripts and amplified the TCR beta CDR3 regions from them. HTBI primers were the set used in a first-round RT-PCR of the TCR CDR3. Using its own MiXCR run on the multiplex PCR reads, TCRdb lists one record per CDR3 protein. The sample lists approximately 400,000 distinct CDR3 sequences, 15% to 18% occurring once. Sequencing used blood. The origin of the receptors is a woman younger than 35 with Graves' hyperthyroidism.

At least ten counts were recorded for this clonotype. The chain recombines TRBV20-1 with TRBJ2-7, with D tentatively TRBD2 (6 bases). The CDR3 length is 14 residues. Germline lookup yields CDR1 DFQATT and CDR2 SNEGSKA (reference sequence). Trimming left V 3 bases short and J 0 bases short, with 12 bases between. The DNA of the CDR3 is TGCAGTGCTAGTCTTGGAGGGAACTCCTACGAGCAGTACTTC. Residues: CSASLGGNSYEQYF.

This clonotype has only a few counts. The CDR3 reads CASTTVPPGGNEQFF. The CDR3 region has the DNA TGTGCCAGCACCACCGTACCCCCGGGGGGCAATGAGCAGTTCTTC. The chain recombines TRBV27 with TRBJ2-1; TRBD2 matches 7 bases. The V segment lost 7 bases and the J segment 6 bases; nucleotides outside the gene matches: 12. The CDR3 sequence is 15 residues long. Germline CDR1 is MNHEY and CDR2 is SMNVEV (reference sequence).

This clonotype has a count of ten or more. The chain uses TRBV28 and TRBJ2-1; maybe TRBD1 (6 bases). This CDR3 is built from 14 residues. Germline assignment: CDR1 MDHEN and CDR2 SYDVKM. With 7 bases removed from V and 2 bases from J, the gap between germline ends came to 12 bases. CDR3 sequence: CASKVGGPYNEQFF. The CDR3 bases are TGTGCCAGCAAGGTAGGGGGACCCTACAATGAGCAGTTCTTC.

In this sample, this clonotype turned up many times. The V gene is TRBV6-1, the J gene TRBJ2-1; no clear D. CDR3 size: 15 residues. Germline V CDR1 and CDR2: MNHNS, SASEGT. Trimming took 1 base from V and 4 from J, leaving 11 bases between them. The chain's CDR3 is CASSEGVAGYNEQFF. The DNA for the CDR3 is TGTGCCAGCAGTGAAGGTGTCGCTGGATACAATGAGCAGTTCTTC.

Comment on this clonotype: One end of the junction fails to match germline, which may point to a read error. The V and J genes are TRBV5-5 and TRBJ2-2; D is possibly TRBD1 (6 bases). Germline loops: CDR1 SGHKS, CDR2 YYEKEE (reference sequence). The CDR3 loop spans 15 amino acids. In nucleotides, the CDR3 is TGCGCCAGCAGCACCCGGGACAAGAACACCGGGGAGCTGTTTTTT. This translates into CASSTRDKNTGELFF.

This chain links TRBV28 with TRBJ2-5; TRBD2 agrees at 8 bases. Germline lookup yields CDR1 MDHEN and CDR2 SYDVKM. V shed 4 bases and J 4 bases; nucleotides not matched to a gene: 5. The CDR3 is 14 residues long. CDR3: CASSSPLAGETQYF. In nucleotides, the CDR3 is TGTGCCAGCAGTTCCCCTCTAGCGGGAGAGACCCAGTACTTC.

The chain links TRBV24-1 to TRBJ1-3, with TRBD1 matching over 7 bases. The V segment lost 0 bases and the J segment 0 bases; nucleotides outside the gene matches: 16. This CDR3 region has 21 residues. CDR1 and CDR2 (germline): KGHDR, SFDVKD. CDR3 sequence (DNA): TGTGCCACCAGTGATTTGGGGCTATTCTTGGGGACAGCGCACTCTGGAAACACCATATATTTT. It codes for CATSDLGLFLGTAHSGNTIYF.

The chain couples TRBV7-3 to TRBJ1-1; 8 nucleotides line up with TRBD1. Germline V gene data show CDR1 as SGHTA and CDR2 as FQGTGA. The CDR3 is 14 amino acids. V lost 5 bases to trimming and J lost 4 bases; unmatched junction nucleotides: 6. CDR3 bases: TGTGCCAGCAGCCACGGACAGGGAGGCACTGAAGCTTTCTTT. As protein: CASSHGQGGTEAFF.

Ten or more counts support this clonotype. This chain joins TRBV3-1 and TRBJ2-5; D ambiguous. The germline V and J ends were trimmed by 2 bases and 3 bases, with 7 bases remaining between them. The CDR3 has 13 amino acids. Germline CDR1 LGHDT, CDR2 YNNKEL (reference sequence). The CDR3 nucleotides are TGTGCCAGCAGCCAAAACGGAGAAGAGACCCAGTACTTC. It is translated as CASSQNGEETQYF.

This clonotype was seen many times. The chain has TRBV3-1 and TRBJ2-5; D uncertain. The CDR3 has 14 amino acids. V lost 1 base to trimming and J lost 4 bases, with 10 bases between them. Germline V gives CDR1 LGHDT, CDR2 YNNKEL (reference sequence). This CDR3 is CASSQGPWGETQYF. The CDR3 DNA is TGTGCCAGCAGCCAAGGGCCTTGGGGAGAGACCCAGTACTTC.

This clonotype was recorded many times. The J gene is TRBJ2-3, the V gene TRBV20-1, with 8 bases aligning to TRBD2. The CDR3 contains 16 residues. CDR1 and CDR2 (germline): DFQATT, SNEGSKA (reference sequence). The V segment lost 0 bases and the J segment 4 bases; nucleotides outside the gene matches: 9. CDR3 residues: CSAREEVAGSPDTQYF. The CDR3 region has the DNA TGCAGTGCTAGAGAGGAAGTAGCGGGAAGCCCAGATACGCAGTATTTT.

In its sample, this clonotype was seen a few times. The chain links TRBV7-9 to TRBJ2-7; 8 positions match TRBD1. The CDR3 loop spans 14 amino acids. In germline, CDR1 is SEHNR, CDR2 FQNEAQ (reference sequence). Losses at the gene ends were 2 bases for V and 3 bases for J; bases not matched to a gene: 3. CDR3 in DNA: TGTGCCAGCAGCTTACGGGACAGGTTCTACGAGCAGTACTTC. Encoded protein: CASSLRDRFYEQYF.

There are many counts of this clonotype. The chain joins TRBV9 to TRBJ1-2; D gene unclear. The germline CDR1 and CDR2 sequences are SGDLS and YYNGEE. V lost 0 bases and J lost 3, with 9 bases in between. CDR3 length: 14 amino acids. The CDR3 bases are TGTGCCAGCAGCGTAGAGGGCAGACACTATGGCTACACCTTC. As protein: CASSVEGRHYGYTF.